Below are 5 T cell receptor beta chains sequenced from a single sample in a study of control samples from healthy donors and cancer patients. Only in-frame clones appear in the TCRdb table, and some are missing; sequencing was by immunoSEQ multiplex PCR. The sample contains 93,000 or so clones, about 89% of which appear only once. Sample: PBMCs. These receptors all stem from a man in his 60s with lung cancer.

The chain carries TRBV4-1 and TRBJ2-5; possibly TRBD2 for D (5 bases). The CDR3 sequence is 18 residues long. V shed 0 bases and J shed 1 base, with 18 bases lying between them. Germline V gene lookup returns CDR1 MGHRA and CDR2 YSYEKL. The CDR3 DNA follows: TGCGCCAGCAGCCAAGATTGGAGGTCTAGCCTCTTCCAAGAGACCCAGTACTTC. The encoded protein is CASSQDWRSSLFQETQYF.

The chain links TRBV5-6 to TRBJ2-7, with TRBD1 as a possible D gene (6 bases). Looked up from germline, CDR1 is SGHDT and CDR2 is YYEEEE. The V end was cut by 2 bases, the J end by 2 bases, with 11 bases between. This CDR3 is built from 14 residues. The CDR3 nucleotides are TGTGCCAGCAGCTTACAGGGCAATGCCTACGAGCAGTACTTC. It is translated as CASSLQGNAYEQYF.

The chain uses TRBV3-1 (or the pseudogene TRBV3-2) and TRBJ1-1, with D perhaps TRBD1 (6 bases). CDR3 length: 15 residues. Germline loops: CDR1 LGHDT, CDR2 YNNKEL (reference sequence). Trimming removed 6 bases from V and 1 base from J, with 15 bases in between. The CDR3 loop reads CASRRGGASNTEAFF. As DNA, the CDR3 is TGTGCCAGCAGAAGAGGGGGAGCCTCGAACACTGAAGCTTTCTTT.

The V gene is TRBV5-6, the J gene TRBJ1-6; 7 nucleotides agree with TRBD1. Germline assignment: CDR1 SGHDT and CDR2 YYEEEE. This CDR3 contains 12 residues. The J segment lost 5 bases and the V segment lost 10 bases, leaving 3 bases of the junction unmatched. The CDR3 DNA sequence: TGTGCCTCCAGGGGGGATAATTCACCCCTCCACTTT. Translating gives CASRGDNSPLHF.

This clone was found once. No DNA is shown, since the ends of the CDR3 on it are uncertain; the CDR3 is the one TCRdb lists. The rearrangement uses TRBV2 and TRBJ1-2. CDR1 and CDR2 from the germline V gene are SNHLY and FYNNEI. The CDR3 comprises 15 residues, both ends counted. CDR3 region: CASSEWGEGAYGHTF.